This T cell receptor (beta chain) was documented in a study of Graves' ophthalmopathy and Graves' hyperthyroidism. The study's findings and limits: Detection in blood was also observed for most expanded thyroid clonotypes above 0.001 frequency. A 13-signature model separated ophthalmopathy from stable hyperthyroidism, just over 85% sensitivity, just over 80% specificity.

Additional autoimmune diseases, uncontrolled infections, pregnancy or lactation disqualified patients. Trimming stripped 5 bases from V and 12 bases from J, with 17 bases between. The CDR3 totals 13 residues. Germline CDR1 and CDR2: SGHAT and FQNNGV. Comment on this clonotype: The antigen remains unidentified.

Amplification of the TCR beta CDR3 regions used RNA transcripts (as template). The workflow started with a first-round RT-PCR run with HTBI primers and then moved on to a second-round multiplex PCR. TCRdb analysed the multiplex PCR reads with MiXCR anew, one entry per CDR3 protein. In the table there are 660,000 or so distinct CDR3 sequences, over 40% of which are singletons. Material: peripheral blood. This rearrangement joins TRBV11-2 to TRBJ1-5, with D perhaps matching TRBD1 (6 bases). This TCR came from an adult man with Graves' ophthalmopathy. CDR3: CASSLGKDRNQHF. The CDR3 coding sequence is TGTGCCAGCAGCCTCGGTAAGGACAGAAACCAGCATTTT. Combining the CDR3 with reference TRBV11-2 and TRBJ1-5 gives the whole variable domain EAGVAQSPRYKIIEKRQSVAFWCNPISGHATLYWYQQILGQGPKLLIQFQNNGVVDDSQLPKDRFSAERLKGVDSTLKIQPAKLEDSAVYLCASSLGKDRNQHFGDGTRLSIL.